This record covers a single T cell receptor beta chain. As originally analysed: Reference gene primer amplification gave estimated nucleated cell counts. Sequencing was performed with immunoSEQ multiplex PCR; in TCRdb, only in-frame clones are kept and a portion is missing. The V and J calls and clone size were taken over from that table, and D and trimming were inferred from the DNA. The table shows approximately 320,000 clones, with around 85% occurring only once. These data are taken from a study of blood T cell repertoires in COVID-19. Study information: The analysed material was cDNA or gDNA that came from T cells, B-cell-depleted T cells, or PBMCs.

Germline CDR1 GTSNPN, CDR2 SVGIG (reference sequence). The CDR3 contains 13 residues. Trimming cost V 7 bases and J 5 bases; bases outside gene matches: 6. Sequencing input: peripheral blood. The V gene is TRBV30, the J gene TRBJ2-5; TRBD2 matches 11 bases. The sequence was obtained from a human donor in a cohort sampled during active COVID-19. The DNA for the CDR3 is TGTGCCTTACTAGCGGGGGATTCGGAGACCCAGTACTTC. Translating it yields CALLAGDSETQYF.